One sample yielded the 26 T cell receptor beta chains listed below, sequenced in a study of T cells in localized non-small cell lung cancer. The data were produced by immunoSEQ multiplex PCR, yet TCRdb's version contains in-frame clones alone and is incomplete. The profile shows around 64,000 clones, 75% to 85% of them singletons. Sequences were derived from PBMCs, sampled before any cancer treatment. Receptors were obtained from a man between 40 and 69 years old with stage II lung adenocarcinoma.

The DNA for the CDR3 is TGTGCCAGCAGCGTAGCCTCCTCAGGGACCTACGAGCAGTACTTC. Translated, it gives CASSVASSGTYEQYF. The genes are TRBV9 and TRBJ2-7, with a tentative D call TRBD1 (5 bases). Trimming pared 0 bases from V and 2 bases from J, leaving 12 bases between. CDR1 SGDLS and CDR2 YYNGEE come from the germline V gene. This CDR3 is built from 15 residues.

This clone counts as medium-sized. V usage is TRBV10-3 and J usage is TRBJ1-1; unclear D gene. The CDR3 consists of 13 residues. Germline CDR1 is ENHRY and CDR2 is SYGVKD. Trimming removed 0 bases from V and 4 bases from J, with 6 bases in between. The DNA for the CDR3 is TGTGCCATCAGTGAGTCGACGGTCACTGAAGCTTTCTTT. Translating it yields CAISESTVTEAFF.

The genes are TRBV29-1 and TRBJ2-3; 7 nucleotides line up with TRBD1. The ends lost 7 bases at V and 2 bases at J; junction bases unmatched: 3. This CDR3 comprises 12 residues. Looked up from germline, CDR1 is SQVTM and CDR2 is ANQGSEA. Here the CDR3 DNA reads TGCAGCGACGACAGGGCCACAGATACGCAGTATTTT. This translates into CSDDRATDTQYF.

The CDR3, as DNA: TGTGCCAGCAGCCAAGGGGCCGGCTTCTATGGCTACACCTTC. This sequence encodes CASSQGAGFYGYTF. V gene TRBV14 combines with J gene TRBJ1-2; D unclear. Germline CDR1 and CDR2: SGHDN and FVKESK. Trimming stripped 1 base from V and 4 bases from J, with 10 bases between. The CDR3 is made up of 14 amino acids.

This clone was seen a handful of times. This rearrangement joins TRBV5-6 to TRBJ1-3, with 7 bases identical to TRBD1. Germline V gene lookup returns CDR1 SGHDT and CDR2 YYEEEE. With V trimmed by 4 bases and J by 0 bases, 7 bases remained unmatched. The CDR3 totals 16 residues. The CDR3 loop reads CASSPRDRHSGNTIYF. The CDR3, as DNA: TGTGCCAGCAGCCCCCGGGACAGACACTCTGGAAACACCATATATTTT.

The chain links TRBV9 to TRBJ2-1, with TRBD1 identical over 11 bases. Germline V CDR1 and CDR2: SGDLS, YYNGEE. The J segment lost 7 bases and the V segment lost 3 bases, leaving 9 bases of the junction unmatched. This CDR3 spans 16 amino acids. This chain's CDR3 is CASSADRDRGLNEQFF. The CDR3 DNA follows: TGTGCCAGCAGCGCGGATCGGGACAGGGGGTTGAATGAGCAGTTCTTC. Together with reference TRBV9 and TRBJ2-1, the CDR3 gives the full variable domain: DSGVTQTPKHLITATGQRVTLRCSPRSGDLSVYWYQQSLDQGLQFLIQYYNGEERAKGNILERFSAQQFPDLHSELNLSSLELGDSALYFCASSADRDRGLNEQFFGPGTRLTVL.

V gene TRBV5-4 combines with J gene TRBJ1-2; D call uncertain. This CDR3 spans 14 amino acids. With 0 bases removed from V and 5 bases from J, the gap between germline ends came to 11 bases. In germline, CDR1 is SGHNT, CDR2 YYREEE (reference sequence). CDR3 sequence reads: CASSLDPGPYGYTF. The DNA of the CDR3 is TGTGCCAGCAGCTTGGATCCGGGTCCGTATGGCTACACCTTC.

This clone occurred a few times. The J gene is TRBJ2-7, the V gene TRBV11-3; 7 positions match TRBD2. V was pared by 5 bases and J by 7 bases, with 14 bases of the junction left unmatched. The length of the CDR3 is 15 residues. Germline V CDR1 and CDR2: SGHNT, YENEEA. CDR3 sequence reads: CASSPRTRGVGEQYF. In nucleotides, the CDR3 is TGTGCCAGCAGCCCGAGGACTAGGGGAGTGGGGGAGCAGTACTTC.

This rearrangement joins TRBV10-3 to TRBJ1-1; 7 bases fit TRBD1. V trimming: 3 bases; J trimming: 0 bases; junction bases outside the gene matches: 4. Per germline, CDR1 ENHRY and CDR2 SYGVKD. This CDR3 contains 15 residues. CDR3 amino acids: CAISEGGRVNTEAFF. Here the CDR3 DNA reads TGTGCCATCAGTGAAGGGGGCCGCGTGAACACTGAAGCTTTCTTT.

This clone was detected only a few times. This chain uses TRBV19 with TRBJ1-2, with 8 bases matching TRBD1. Germline lookup yields CDR1 LNHDA and CDR2 SQIVND (reference sequence). This CDR3 comprises 13 residues. Trimming at V came to 4 bases and at J to 7 bases, leaving 5 bases not matched to a gene. DNA for the CDR3: TGTGCCAGTAGTAGGACAGGGTCAGGTGGCTACACCTTC. Translation: CASSRTGSGGYTF.

The CDR3 region has the DNA TGTGCCAGCAGCTTGGGGGGCATGAATCAGCCCCAGCATTTT. This encodes CASSLGGMNQPQHF. The V and J genes are TRBV5-6 and TRBJ1-5; possible D gene TRBD1, 5 bases. V was pared by 0 bases and J by 4 bases, with 8 bases between. The CDR3 covers 14 residues. The germline V gene encodes CDR1 SGHDT and CDR2 YYEEEE.

The gene calls are TRBV12-5 and TRBJ2-7; TRBD1 is a possible D gene (5 bases). The germline V and J ends were trimmed by 1 base and 4 bases, with 8 bases remaining between them. Germline V gene sequence: CDR1 LGHNT, CDR2 FRNRAP. The CDR3 spans 13 residues. Written as DNA, the CDR3 is TGTGCTAGTGGTTTGGGTCAGGGTTACGAGCAGTACTTC. Its translation: CASGLGQGYEQYF.

The genes are TRBV4-3 and TRBJ1-1; D gene unclear. Per the germline V gene, CDR1 is LGHNA and CDR2 is YSLEER. The CDR3 is made up of 14 amino acids. The V end was cut by 1 base, the J end by 0 bases, with 6 bases between. The CDR3 DNA sequence: TGCGCCAGCAGCCAAGTCGCGATGAACACTGAAGCTTTCTTT. Amino acids: CASSQVAMNTEAFF.

The chain uses TRBV6-1 and TRBJ1-1; 9 nucleotides agree with TRBD1. Trimming removed 10 bases from V and 9 bases from J; junction bases left unmatched: 12. The CDR3 totals 13 residues. The germline V gene has CDR1 MNHNS and CDR2 SASEGT. Written as DNA, the CDR3 is TGTGCCACCACCGGGGGACAGGGTGGTAAAGCTTTCTTT. It codes for CATTGGQGGKAFF.

The gene calls are TRBV2 and TRBJ2-1, with 10 bases lining up with TRBD2. CDR1 and CDR2 from the germline V gene are SNHLY and FYNNEI. The CDR3 runs 14 residues. V shed 6 bases and J 6 bases; nucleotides not matched to a gene: 5. CDR3 sequence: CASRRTSGFNEQFF. CDR3 coding DNA: TGTGCCAGCAGACGGACTAGCGGTTTCAATGAGCAGTTCTTC.

This clone was picked up a small number of times. The chain carries TRBV5-6 and TRBJ2-5; D is unclear. Trimming left V 1 base short and J 0 bases short, with 10 bases between. CDR3 length equals 15 residues. Germline V gene lookup returns CDR1 SGHDT and CDR2 YYEEEE. The CDR3 nucleotides are TGTGCCAGCAGCTTGTACAGCCGTTACCAAGAGACCCAGTACTTC. Its protein is CASSLYSRYQETQYF.

The J gene is TRBJ2-5, the V gene TRBV7-9; D possibly corresponds to TRBD1 (6 bases). The CDR3 runs to 17 residues. Trimming left V 1 base short and J 5 bases short, with 20 bases between. CDR1 is SEHNR, CDR2 FQNEAQ, per germline (reference sequence). CDR3: CASSLVSRGKRGETQYF. CDR3 DNA: TGTGCCAGCAGCTTAGTTTCTAGAGGGAAAAGGGGGGAGACCCAGTACTTC.

The gene calls are TRBV6-6 and TRBJ2-5, with D unresolved. The CDR3 length is 12 residues. V was cut by 7 bases and J by 5 bases, with 11 bases left in between. Germline V CDR1 and CDR2: MNHNY, SVGAGI (reference sequence). CDR3 sequence reads: CASIGQGETQYF. DNA of the CDR3: TGTGCCAGCATAGGGCAAGGGGAGACCCAGTACTTC.

This clone was detected ten times or more. This sequence joins TRBV5-1 and TRBJ1-3; 9 positions match TRBD1. CDR3 length: 15 amino acids. The germline CDR1 and CDR2 sequences are SGHRS and YFSETQ. Trimming removed 7 bases from V and 4 bases from J; junction bases left unmatched: 9. The CDR3 region is CASALGGTGGNTIYF. The CDR3 DNA is TGCGCCAGCGCCCTAGGAGGGACAGGGGGAAACACCATATATTTT.

The genes are TRBV19 and TRBJ1-3; D gene ambiguous. The CDR3 sequence is 15 residues long. Between the trimmed V and J ends, which lost 5 bases and 0 bases, there was a span of 11 bases. The germline gives CDR1 LNHDA, CDR2 SQIVND (reference sequence). This chain's CDR3 is CASSGPLSSGNTIYF. The CDR3 nucleotides read TGTGCCAGTAGTGGACCTCTTAGCTCTGGAAACACCATATATTTT. Full variable domain (remainder filled in from reference TRBV19 and TRBJ1-3): DGGITQSPKYLFRKEGQNVTLSCEQNLNHDAMYWYRQDPGQGLRLIYYSQIVNDFQKGDIAEGYSVSREKKESFPLTVTSAQKNPTAFYLCASSGPLSSGNTIYFGEGSWLTVV.

The CDR3 DNA reads as TGCGCCAGCAGCCAAGTTTTGACCTTCACCGATTCACCCCTCCACTTT. Translating gives CASSQVLTFTDSPLHF. The rearrangement uses TRBV4-1 and TRBJ1-6; D is uncertain. This CDR3 has 16 residues. CDR1 and CDR2 from the germline V gene are MGHRA and YSYEKL. V dropped 1 base and J dropped 8 bases, with 15 bases sitting between them.

The chain recombines TRBV28 with TRBJ1-1; D is possibly TRBD1 (6 bases). The V end lost 6 bases, the J end lost 4 bases, and 21 bases lay between the germline ends. The CDR3 covers 16 residues. The V gene's germline CDR1 is MDHEN and CDR2 SYDVKM. DNA for the CDR3: TGTGCCAGCAGCCGACTCCAGGGGTATGACGGCACTGAAGCTTTCTTT. This codes for CASSRLQGYDGTEAFF.

This chain links TRBV4-1 with TRBJ2-7, with D maybe TRBD2 (6 bases). The germline V gene encodes CDR1 MGHRA and CDR2 YSYEKL. The germline V and J ends were trimmed by 3 bases and 5 bases, with 17 bases remaining between them. The CDR3 has 15 amino acids. Here the CDR3 reads CASSQPGTSKDEQYF. DNA for the CDR3: TGCGCCAGCAGCCAGCCCGGGACTTCAAAAGACGAGCAGTACTTC.

The chain recombines TRBV15 with TRBJ2-1; the D is unclear. CDR3 size: 15 residues. Between the trimmed V and J ends, which lost 0 bases and 8 bases, there was a span of 14 bases. CDR1 and CDR2 from the germline V gene are LNHNV and YYDKDF (reference sequence). The CDR3 DNA sequence: TGTGCCACCAGCAGAGAGTCTCAAGCGAGCGATGAGCAGTTCTTC. Translation: CATSRESQASDEQFF.

Here the CDR3 DNA reads TGTGCCATCAGTGAACCGACTAGCGGGCAAGAGACCCAGTACTTC. It translates to CAISEPTSGQETQYF. The V and J genes are TRBV10-3 and TRBJ2-5, with TRBD2 matching over 10 bases. In germline, CDR1 is ENHRY, CDR2 SYGVKD. The CDR3 is made up of 15 amino acids. The ends lost 3 bases at V and 2 bases at J; junction bases unmatched: 3.

The table lists this clone with a count of one. The chain uses TRBV6-1 and TRBJ1-1; D call uncertain. Germline V gene sequence: CDR1 MNHNS, CDR2 SASEGT. CDR3 size: 13 residues. The V end was cut by 2 bases, the J end by 11 bases, with 15 bases between. Here the CDR3 reads CASSEFRTGGAFF. In nucleotides, the CDR3 is TGTGCCAGCAGTGAATTTAGGACGGGAGGGGCTTTCTTT.